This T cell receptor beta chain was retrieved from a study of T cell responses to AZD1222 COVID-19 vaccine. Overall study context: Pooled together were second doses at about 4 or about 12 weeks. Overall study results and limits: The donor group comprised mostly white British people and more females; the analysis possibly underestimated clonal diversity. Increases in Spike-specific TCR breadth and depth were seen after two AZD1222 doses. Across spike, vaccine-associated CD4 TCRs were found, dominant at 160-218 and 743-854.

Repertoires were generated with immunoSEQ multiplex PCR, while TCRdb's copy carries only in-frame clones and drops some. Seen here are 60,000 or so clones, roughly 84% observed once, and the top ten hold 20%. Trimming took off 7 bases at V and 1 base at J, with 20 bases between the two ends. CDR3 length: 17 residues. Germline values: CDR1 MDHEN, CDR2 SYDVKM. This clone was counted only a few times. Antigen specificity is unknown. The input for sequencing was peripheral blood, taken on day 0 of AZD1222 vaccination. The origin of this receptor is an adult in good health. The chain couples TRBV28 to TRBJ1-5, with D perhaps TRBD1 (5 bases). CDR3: CASTSWGTGVSNQPQHF. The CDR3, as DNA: TGTGCCAGCACCAGCTGGGGGACGGGGGTAAGCAATCAGCCCCAGCATTTT.